This TCR beta chain was documented in a study of CD4 T cell repertoires in COVID-19. Study-level information: After less than 12 days of IL-2 expansion, CFSE-low cells were relabeled and restimulated with other coronavirus spikes. Study-wide findings and caveats: Some SARS-CoV-2 clonotypes, between about 6 and 28%, recurred in SARS-CoV and/or HKU1 cultures. Two or all three memory subsets shared several highly expanded SARS-CoV-2-reactive clonotypes.

The V gene's germline CDR1 is SNHLY and CDR2 FYNNEI. CDR3 size: 16 residues. Germline trimming cut 11 bases from V and 2 bases from J; bases unmatched to any gene: 10. Data came from immunoSEQ multiplex PCR; TCRdb stores just in-frame clones and leaves some out. The sample has over 20,000 clones, roughly 87% seen once; the top ten hold about 0.6%. Worth noting for this clone: Its antigen is unknown.

Sequencing was done directly on freshly isolated, uncultured memory T cells. Material: central memory CD4+ T cells from blood, obtained before the COVID-19 pandemic. This clonotype was sampled from a human donor who had COVID-19. The chain uses TRBV2 and TRBJ2-2, with 11 bases that match TRBD2. This CDR3 is CAQSALAGANTGELFF. The CDR3 DNA reads TGTGCCCAGTCAGCACTAGCGGGGGCTAACACCGGGGAGCTGTTTTTT. The full variable domain, rest sourced from reference TRBV2 and TRBJ2-2, is EPEVTQTPSHQVTQMGQEVILRCVPISNHLYFYWYRQILGQKVEFLVSFYNNEISEKSEIFDDQFSVERPDGSNFTLKIRSTKLEDSAMYFCAQSALAGANTGELFFGEGSRLTVL.